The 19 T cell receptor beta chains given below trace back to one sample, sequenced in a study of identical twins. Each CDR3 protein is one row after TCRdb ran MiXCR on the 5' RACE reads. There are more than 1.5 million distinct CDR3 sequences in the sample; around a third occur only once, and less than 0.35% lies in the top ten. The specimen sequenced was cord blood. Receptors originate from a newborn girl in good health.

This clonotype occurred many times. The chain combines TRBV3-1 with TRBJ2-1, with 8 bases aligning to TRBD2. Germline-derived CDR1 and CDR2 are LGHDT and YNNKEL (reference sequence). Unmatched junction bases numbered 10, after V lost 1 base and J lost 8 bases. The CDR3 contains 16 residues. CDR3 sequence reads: CASSQVHGGASDEQFF. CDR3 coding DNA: TGTGCCAGCAGCCAAGTACACGGGGGGGCCTCGGATGAGCAGTTCTTC.

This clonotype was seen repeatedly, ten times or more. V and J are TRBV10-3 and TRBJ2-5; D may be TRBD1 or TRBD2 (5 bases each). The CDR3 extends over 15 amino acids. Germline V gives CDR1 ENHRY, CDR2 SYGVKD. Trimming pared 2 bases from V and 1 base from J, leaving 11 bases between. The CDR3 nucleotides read TGTGCCATCAGTGAGGCTATTGGGGGCCAAGAGACCCAGTACTTC. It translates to CAISEAIGGQETQYF.

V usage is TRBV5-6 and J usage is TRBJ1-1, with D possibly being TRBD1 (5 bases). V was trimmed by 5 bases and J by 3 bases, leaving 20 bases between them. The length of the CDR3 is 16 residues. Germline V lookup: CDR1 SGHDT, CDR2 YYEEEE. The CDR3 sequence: CASRKEVRGADTEAFF. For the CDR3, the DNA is TGTGCCAGCAGAAAGGAAGTGAGGGGCGCCGACACTGAAGCTTTCTTT.

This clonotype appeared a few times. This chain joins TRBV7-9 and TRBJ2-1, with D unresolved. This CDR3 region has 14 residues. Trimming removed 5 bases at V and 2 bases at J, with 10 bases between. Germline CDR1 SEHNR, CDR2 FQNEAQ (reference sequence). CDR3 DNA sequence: TGTGCCAGCAGCATTTTAGCCGCCTACAATGAGCAGTTCTTC. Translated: CASSILAAYNEQFF. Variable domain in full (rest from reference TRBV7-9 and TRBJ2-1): DTGVSQNPRHKITKRGQNVTFRCDPISEHNRLYWYRQTLGQGPEFLTYFQNEAQLEKSRLLSDRFSAERPKGSFSTLEIQRTEQGDSAMYLCASSILAAYNEQFFGPGTRLTVL.

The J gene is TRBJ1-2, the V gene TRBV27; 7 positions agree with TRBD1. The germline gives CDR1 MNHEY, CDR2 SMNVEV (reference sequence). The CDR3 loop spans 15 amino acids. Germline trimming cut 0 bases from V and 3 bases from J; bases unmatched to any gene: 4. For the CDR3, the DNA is TGTGCCAGCAGTTTATCGACAGGGAGGGACTATGGCTACACCTTC. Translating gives CASSLSTGRDYGYTF.

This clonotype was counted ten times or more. The chain's CDR3 is CASSYGGKYGYTF. The CDR3 DNA follows: TGTGCCAGCAGTTACGGAGGGAAGTACGGCTACACCTTC. This sequence joins TRBV6-2 or TRBV6-3 and TRBJ1-2; no definite D call. The length of the CDR3 is 13 residues. The germline V and J ends were trimmed by 2 bases and 8 bases, with 12 bases remaining between them. In germline, CDR1 is MNHEY, CDR2 SVGEGT.

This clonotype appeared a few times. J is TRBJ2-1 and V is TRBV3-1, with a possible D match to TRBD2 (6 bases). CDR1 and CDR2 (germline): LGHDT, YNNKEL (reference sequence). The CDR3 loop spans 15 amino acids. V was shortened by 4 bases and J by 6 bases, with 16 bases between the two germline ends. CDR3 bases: TGTGCCAGCAGCCCCAAGACTAGTAGCCCCAATGAGCAGTTCTTC. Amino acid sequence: CASSPKTSSPNEQFF.

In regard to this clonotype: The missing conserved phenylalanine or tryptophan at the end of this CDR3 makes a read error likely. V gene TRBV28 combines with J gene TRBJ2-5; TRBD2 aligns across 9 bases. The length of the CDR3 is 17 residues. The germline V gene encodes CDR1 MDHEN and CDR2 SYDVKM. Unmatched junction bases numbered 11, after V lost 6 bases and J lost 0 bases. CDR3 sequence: CASSRLAEDEYQETQYS. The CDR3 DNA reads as TGTGCCAGCAGCCGACTAGCGGAGGATGAATACCAAGAGACCCAGTACTCC.

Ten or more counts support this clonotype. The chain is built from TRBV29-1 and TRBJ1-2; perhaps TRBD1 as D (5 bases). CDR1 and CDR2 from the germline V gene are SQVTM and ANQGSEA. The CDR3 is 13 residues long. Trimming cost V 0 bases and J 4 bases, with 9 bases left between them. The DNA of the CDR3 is TGCAGCGTTGAAGATCGGGGGGGCTATGGCTACACCTTC. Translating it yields CSVEDRGGYGYTF.

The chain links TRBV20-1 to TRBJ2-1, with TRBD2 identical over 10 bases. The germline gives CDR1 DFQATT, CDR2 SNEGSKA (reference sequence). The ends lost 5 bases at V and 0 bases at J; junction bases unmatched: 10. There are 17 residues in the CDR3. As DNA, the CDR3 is TGCAGTGCTGGGCGACTAGCGGGTACTCTCTCCTACAATGAGCAGTTCTTC. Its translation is CSAGRLAGTLSYNEQFF.

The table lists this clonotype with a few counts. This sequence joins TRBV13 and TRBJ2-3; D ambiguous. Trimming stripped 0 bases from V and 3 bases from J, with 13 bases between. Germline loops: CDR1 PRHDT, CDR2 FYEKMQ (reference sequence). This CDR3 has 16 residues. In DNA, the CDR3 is TGTGCCAGCAGCTTAGGGTCGTCACCCGGGACAGATACGCAGTATTTT. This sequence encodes CASSLGSSPGTDTQYF.

CDR3 in DNA: TGTGCCAGCAGCTTAGGCTTTCCTAGACCCTACGAGCAGTACTTC. This sequence encodes CASSLGFPRPYEQYF. The chain uses TRBV7-2 and TRBJ2-7, with D unclear. The CDR3 length is 15 residues. The V gene lost 1 base and the J gene lost 2 bases, with 12 bases spanning the gap. Looked up from germline, CDR1 is SGHTA and CDR2 is FQGNSA.

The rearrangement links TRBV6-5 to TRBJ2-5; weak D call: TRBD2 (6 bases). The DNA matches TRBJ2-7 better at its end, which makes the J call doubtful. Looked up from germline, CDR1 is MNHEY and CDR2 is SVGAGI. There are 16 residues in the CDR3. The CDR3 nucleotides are TGTGCCAGCAGTTACCTCTTTTCTAGCGCTACGTACGAGCAGTACTTC. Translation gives CASSYLFSSATYEQYF.

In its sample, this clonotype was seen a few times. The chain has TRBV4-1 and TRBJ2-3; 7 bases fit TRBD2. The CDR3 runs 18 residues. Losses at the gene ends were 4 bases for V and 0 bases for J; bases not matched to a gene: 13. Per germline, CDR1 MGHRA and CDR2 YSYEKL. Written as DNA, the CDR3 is TGCGCCAGCAGCCCGAATATAGCGGGCCTTATTAGCACAGATACGCAGTATTTT. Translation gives CASSPNIAGLISTDTQYF.

CDR3 DNA sequence: TGCAGTGCAGATGGCGGAGCCCCCAGGGGGTATTTT. It codes for CSADGGAPRGYF. The chain recombines TRBV20-1 with TRBJ2-3; D possibly corresponds to TRBD1 (6 bases). Germline CDR1 is DFQATT and CDR2 is SNEGSKA (reference sequence). This CDR3 comprises 12 residues. The V end lost 6 bases, the J end lost 14 bases, and 21 bases lay between the germline ends.

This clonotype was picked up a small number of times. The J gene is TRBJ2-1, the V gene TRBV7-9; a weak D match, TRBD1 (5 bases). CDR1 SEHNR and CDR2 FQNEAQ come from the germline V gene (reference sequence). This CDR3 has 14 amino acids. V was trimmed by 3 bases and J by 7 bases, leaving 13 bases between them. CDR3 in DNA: TGTGCCAGCAGCTTCAGCGACAGTAAAAATGAGCAGTTCTTC. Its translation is CASSFSDSKNEQFF. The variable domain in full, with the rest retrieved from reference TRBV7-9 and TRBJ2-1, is DTGVSQNPRHKITKRGQNVTFRCDPISEHNRLYWYRQTLGQGPEFLTYFQNEAQLEKSRLLSDRFSAERPKGSFSTLEIQRTEQGDSAMYLCASSFSDSKNEQFFGPGTRLTVL.

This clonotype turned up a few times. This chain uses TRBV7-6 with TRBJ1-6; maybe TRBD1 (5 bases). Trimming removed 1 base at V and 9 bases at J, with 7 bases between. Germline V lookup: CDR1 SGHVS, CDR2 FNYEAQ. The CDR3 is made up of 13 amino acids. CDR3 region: CASSLDRTSPLHF. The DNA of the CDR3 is TGTGCCAGCAGCTTAGACAGGACTTCACCCCTCCACTTT. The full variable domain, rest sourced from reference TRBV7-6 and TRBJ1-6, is GAGVSQSPRYKVTKRGQDVALRCDPISGHVSLYWYRQALGQGPEFLTYFNYEAQQDKSGLPNDRFSAERPEGSISTLTIQRTEQRDSAMYRCASSLDRTSPLHFGNGTRLTVT.

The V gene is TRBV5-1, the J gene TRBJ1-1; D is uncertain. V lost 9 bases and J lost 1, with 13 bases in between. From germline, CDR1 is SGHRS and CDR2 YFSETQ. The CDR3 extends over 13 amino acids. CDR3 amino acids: CANRRLPNTEAFF. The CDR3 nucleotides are TGCGCCAACCGTAGGCTCCCGAACACTGAAGCTTTCTTT.

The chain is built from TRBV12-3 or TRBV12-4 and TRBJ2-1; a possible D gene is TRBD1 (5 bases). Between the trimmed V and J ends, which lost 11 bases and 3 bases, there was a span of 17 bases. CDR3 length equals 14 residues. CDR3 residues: CAVTPRGVYNEQFF. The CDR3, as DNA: TGTGCCGTCACCCCAAGGGGTGTCTACAATGAGCAGTTCTTC.